This T cell receptor (beta chain) was captured in a study of Tregs in tolerant kidney transplant recipients. Sequenced by immunoSEQ multiplex PCR; TCRdb stores in-frame clones only, minus some. The sample gives 60,000 to 65,000 clones, 95% to 98% of which show up once; around 0.3% is in the top ten. Germline V gene sequence: CDR1 SQVTM, CDR2 ANQGSEA. The CDR3 has 13 residues. V was cut by 7 bases and J by 2 bases, with 12 bases left in between. Regulatory T cells were sorted from thawed PBMCs rested overnight at 37°C with about 220 IU/ml IL-2. This chain uses TRBV29-1 with TRBJ1-3, with a weak D call TRBD1 (6 bases). This clonotype was obtained from a human donor who received a combined kidney and bone marrow transplant. The sample in question was Tregs from blood, obtained before the transplant. The CDR3 reads CSAWTVPGNTIYF. CDR3 DNA: TGCAGCGCCTGGACAGTGCCTGGAAACACCATATATTTT.